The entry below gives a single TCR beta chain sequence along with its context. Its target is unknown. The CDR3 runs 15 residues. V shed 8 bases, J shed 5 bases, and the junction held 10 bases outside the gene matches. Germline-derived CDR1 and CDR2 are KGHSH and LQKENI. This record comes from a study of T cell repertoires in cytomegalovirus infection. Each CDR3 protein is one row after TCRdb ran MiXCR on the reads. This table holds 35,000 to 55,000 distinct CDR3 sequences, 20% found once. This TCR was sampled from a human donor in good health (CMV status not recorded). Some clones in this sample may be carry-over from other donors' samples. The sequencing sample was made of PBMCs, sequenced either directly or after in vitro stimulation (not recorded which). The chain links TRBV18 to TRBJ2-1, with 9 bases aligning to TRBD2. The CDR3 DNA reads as TGTGCCAGCCGCTCCGCGGGGGGGTCGGACAATGAGCAGTTCTTC. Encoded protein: CASRSAGGSDNEQFF. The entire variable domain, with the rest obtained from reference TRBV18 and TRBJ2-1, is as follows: NAGVMQNPRHLVRRRGQEARLRCSPMKGHSHVYWYRQLPEEGLKFMVYLQKENIIDESGMPKERFSAEFPKEGPSILRIQQVVRGDSAAYFCASRSAGGSDNEQFFGPGTRLTVL.